This is a list of T cell receptor beta chains from one sample in a study of blood T cell repertoires in COVID-19. Profiling relied on immunoSEQ multiplex PCR, and the TCRdb table lists in-frame clones only, not all of them. Of about 62,000 clones in the sample, 92% were seen once. The sample consisted of peripheral blood. Receptors were obtained from a human donor in a cohort sampled during active COVID-19. CDR3s include the opening cysteine and the closing phenylalanine or tryptophan. D genes are given only for firm matches. Size tells how often a clone was seen (once, few, many) or the class of an expanded clone, and some rows leave it out.

V,size,J,D,DNA,CDR3
TRBV15,NA,TRBJ2-7,TRBD1,TGTGCCACCAGCGGGGACAGGGCCCACGAGCAGTACTTC,CATSGDRAHEQYF
TRBV4-3,NA,TRBJ2-3,NA,TGCGCCAGCAGCCAAGATAGCGATGATACGCAGTATTTT,CASSQDSDDTQYF
TRBV14,NA,TRBJ2-5,NA,TGTGCCAGCAGCCGGCAGGAGACCCAGTACTTC,CASSRQETQYF
TRBV5-6,NA,TRBJ2-5,TRBD1,TGTGCCAGCAGCTTCTCCGGGACAGGGAAAGAGACCCAGTACTTC,CASSFSGTGKETQYF
TRBV5-1,NA,TRBJ1-3,NA,TGCGCCAGCAGCTTGGAAGCAGCCGATCGGGGGAACACCATATATTTT,CASSLEAADRGNTIYF
TRBV30,NA,TRBJ1-3,NA,TGTGCCTGGAGTGCGGACAGTTTCTCTGGAAACACCATATATTTT,CAWSADSFSGNTIYF
TRBV6-5,NA,TRBJ1-2,NA,TGTGCCAGCAGTTACGGGGGGGCGTTGCATGGCTACACCTTC,CASSYGGALHGYTF
TRBV5-6,NA,TRBJ2-7,NA,TGTGCCAGCAGCTTGGATGTGGGGACAAATCCTTACGAGCAGTACTTC,CASSLDVGTNPYEQYF
TRBV4-1,NA,TRBJ1-1,NA,TGCGCCAGCAGCCAAGAGTGGGCGAACACTGAAGCTTTCTTT,CASSQEWANTEAFF
TRBV7-6,NA,TRBJ1-4,TRBD1,TGTGCCAGCTCCCCGACAGGGTGGATTGAAAAACTGTTTTTT,CASSPTGWIEKLFF
TRBV7-9,NA,TRBJ1-6,TRBD1,TGTGCCAGCAGCACCCGGGACAGCCATTCACCCCTCCACTTT,CASSTRDSHSPLHF
TRBV5-1,NA,TRBJ2-1,TRBD2,TGCGCCAGCAGCCGGACTAGCGGGAACTACAATGAGCAGTTCTTC,CASSRTSGNYNEQFF
TRBV4-1,NA,TRBJ2-4,NA,TGCGCCAGCAGCCGTTACAGCGGCAAAAACATTCAGTACTTC,CASSRYSGKNIQYF
TRBV4-3,NA,TRBJ2-2,NA,TGCGCCAGCAACCTTTCTCTACCCGGGGAGCTGTTTTTT,CASNLSLPGELFF
TRBV7-2,NA,TRBJ2-3,NA,TGTGCCAGCAGCTTTCGTCCGGGGAGCACAGATACGCAGTATTTT,CASSFRPGSTDTQYF
TRBV6-2/TRBV6-3,few,TRBJ2-1,TRBD2,TGTGCCAGCAGTTCTGGGCCCGCTAGCGGGGGGAAGTTCTTC,CASSSGPASGGKFF
TRBV5-1,NA,TRBJ1-5,NA,TGCGCCAGCAGCTTGGATGGGACACAAAATCAGCCCCAGCATTTT,CASSLDGTQNQPQHF
TRBV28,once,TRBJ1-2,NA,TGTGCCAGCAGGAAGCGGGCTCCTAACTATGGCTACACCTTC,CASRKRAPNYGYTF
TRBV27,NA,TRBJ2-1,NA,TGTGCCAGCAGTTTATCGTCGCAGTATGAGCAGTTCTTC,CASSLSSQYEQFF
TRBV3-1/TRBV3-2,NA,TRBJ2-1,TRBD2,TGTGCCAGCAGCCTACTCGGACCCCCAACTAGCGGGGGGGCTGACGAGCAGTTCTTC,CASSLLGPPTSGGADEQFF
TRBV9,NA,TRBJ2-5,TRBD2,TGTGCCAGCAGCGCCCTCACCGGACTAGCGGGGGGAGGGGAGACCCAGTACTTC,CASSALTGLAGGGETQYF
TRBV18,NA,TRBJ1-1,NA,TGTGCCAGCTCAACCCCCCGGGAGGGATCCAAAGCTTTCTTT,CASSTPREGSKAFF
TRBV3-1/TRBV3-2,few,TRBJ2-7,NA,TGTGCCAGCAGCCGGAGGGGCACCTCCTACGAGCAGTACTTC,CASSRRGTSYEQYF
TRBV11-2,NA,TRBJ2-2,TRBD2,TGTGCCAGCAGCTTCGGGAAAGCGGGAGGAGCTACCGGGGAGCTGTTTTTT,CASSFGKAGGATGELFF
TRBV10-3,once,TRBJ2-3,NA,TGTGCCATCAGTGAGACAGGCGGAACGCAGTATTTT,CAISETGGTQYF
TRBV6-1,NA,TRBJ2-5,NA,TGTGCCAGCAGTGAGACAAGCCAAGAGACCCAGTACTTC,CASSETSQETQYF
TRBV7-2,few,TRBJ1-2,NA,TGTGCCAGCAGTCTAGCGGAGGGGAGCTATGGCTACACCTTC,CASSLAEGSYGYTF
TRBV5-8,few,TRBJ1-6,TRBD1,TGTGCCAGCAGCTGGGGGACAGTTAATTCACCCCTCCACTTT,CASSWGTVNSPLHF
TRBV7-2,NA,TRBJ2-1,NA,TGTGCCAGCAGCTTAGCGGGGCGTGTCTACAATGAGCAGTTCTTC,CASSLAGRVYNEQFF
TRBV3-1/TRBV3-2,NA,TRBJ2-1,TRBD2,TGTGCCAGCACGGCATTGGCGGGGGGCGAGGTTGACAATGAGCAGTTCTTC,CASTALAGGEVDNEQFF
TRBV12-3/TRBV12-4,NA,TRBJ1-1,NA,TGTGCCAGCAGTTCGGGAGAAGTTCAAGCTTTCTTT,CASSSGEVQAFF
TRBV28,NA,TRBJ2-7,NA,TGTGCCAGCAGTAGCCCAGGGGCCGACGAGCAGTACTTC,CASSSPGADEQYF
TRBV4-1,NA,TRBJ2-3,TRBD2,TGCGCCAGCAGCCAAGCGTTGCGGGGGGCCAACACAGATACGCAGTATTTT,CASSQALRGANTDTQYF
TRBV7-9,NA,TRBJ2-5,TRBD2,TGTGCCAGCAGCTTAGTTGGGCTAGCGGGAGAGACCCAGTACTTC,CASSLVGLAGETQYF
TRBV7-9,NA,TRBJ1-1,NA,TGTGCCAGCAGCCCACAGAGATCGAACACTGAAGCTTTCTTT,CASSPQRSNTEAFF
TRBV5-1,NA,TRBJ1-1,TRBD1,TGCGCCAGCAGCTTGGGCGACAGGGACACTGAAGCTTTCTTT,CASSLGDRDTEAFF
TRBV2,NA,TRBJ2-1,NA,TGTGCCAGCACCATGGGCCAAACCCTCCACAATGAGCAGTTCTTC,CASTMGQTLHNEQFF
TRBV11-2,NA,TRBJ1-2,NA,TGTGCCAGCAGCTTAGGGCTGGCGGGGGGCTACACCTTC,CASSLGLAGGYTF
TRBV5-6,NA,TRBJ1-5,NA,TGTGCCAGCAGCTTGAGCCCGGGGGGAAATCAGCCCCAGCATTTT,CASSLSPGGNQPQHF
TRBV27,once,TRBJ2-1,TRBD2,TGTGCCAGCAGTTTTTCGACTAGCGGTTACAATGAGCAGTTCTTC,CASSFSTSGYNEQFF
TRBV4-2,NA,TRBJ1-6,NA,TGTGCCAGCAGCCAAGAAGCCGCAGGGGCAGATAATTCACCCCTCCACTTT,CASSQEAAGADNSPLHF
TRBV3-1/TRBV3-2,NA,TRBJ1-4,TRBD1,TGTGCCAGCAGCCAAGAGTTGGCAGGGGGTGAAAAACTGTTTTTT,CASSQELAGGEKLFF
TRBV9,few,TRBJ2-7,NA,TGTGCCAGCAGCGTAAGCTCGAGCGACGAGCAGTACTTC,CASSVSSSDEQYF
TRBV7-9,once,TRBJ1-1,NA,TGTGCCAGCAGCTCCAGTTCGAACACTGAAGCTTTCTTT,CASSSSSNTEAFF
TRBV12-5,NA,TRBJ1-5,TRBD1,TGTGCTAGTGGTTTGGTACTCAGGGGACAGGGGGATCAGCCCCAGCATTTT,CASGLVLRGQGDQPQHF
TRBV20-1,NA,TRBJ2-7,NA,TGCAGTGCTACGTGGCAGTACGAGCAGTACTTC,CSATWQYEQYF
TRBV30,few,TRBJ1-5,NA,TGTGCCTGGAGTGTAGTGGAGGGTAGCAATCAGCCCCAGCATTTT,CAWSVVEGSNQPQHF
TRBV5-6,NA,TRBJ2-1,NA,TGTGCCAGCAGCTCGGGCAATGAGCAGTTCTTC,CASSSGNEQFF
TRBV12-3/TRBV12-4,NA,TRBJ1-5,NA,TGTGCCAGCAGTGGACTAAATCAGCCCCAGCATTTT,CASSGLNQPQHF
TRBV18,NA,TRBJ2-1,NA,TGTGCCAGCTCACTCTACTCACTAGCCGATGAGCAGTTCTTC,CASSLYSLADEQFF
TRBV7-3,NA,TRBJ2-3,TRBD2,TGTGCCAGCAGCCCCGAAACTAGCGGGAGGGCCCCAGATACGCAGTATTTT,CASSPETSGRAPDTQYF
TRBV4-2,few,TRBJ2-7,TRBD2,TGTGCCAGCAGCCACTTGGGACTAGCGGGAGCTGGGTCCTACGAGCAGTACTTC,CASSHLGLAGAGSYEQYF